This T cell receptor beta chain appears in the sequencing data of a study of T cell repertoires in cytomegalovirus infection. The CDR3 has 15 amino acids. Deletions cut 3 bases from V and 3 bases from J, with 12 bases between. The germline V gene encodes CDR1 SGHTA and CDR2 FQGNSA. In TCRdb, the reads were re-called with MiXCR into one record per CDR3 protein. The sample lists about 530,000 distinct CDR3 sequences; around a quarter were seen once. This clonotype was recorded many times. Sequencing was carried out using PBMCs. This clonotype was obtained from a human donor in good health (CMV status not recorded). Some clones in this sample may be carry-over from other donors' samples. The genes are TRBV7-2 and TRBJ2-1, with D perhaps matching TRBD1 (6 bases). CDR3 nucleotide sequence: TGTGCCAGCAGCTTCGGACAGATAAACTACAATGAGCAGTTCTTC. Protein: CASSFGQINYNEQFF.